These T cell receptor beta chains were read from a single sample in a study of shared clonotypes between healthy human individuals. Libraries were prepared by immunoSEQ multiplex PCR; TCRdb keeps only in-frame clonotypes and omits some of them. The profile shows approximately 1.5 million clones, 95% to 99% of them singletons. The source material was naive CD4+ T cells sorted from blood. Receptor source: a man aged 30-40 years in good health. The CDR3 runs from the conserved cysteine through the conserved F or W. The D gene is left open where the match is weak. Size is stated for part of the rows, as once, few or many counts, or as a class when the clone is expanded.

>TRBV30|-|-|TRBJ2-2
CAWSPLRGELFF
TGTGCCTGGAGTCCACTTAGAGGGGAGCTGTTTTTT
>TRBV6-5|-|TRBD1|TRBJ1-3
CASSSGTGYSGNTIYF
TGTGCCAGCAGTTCGGGGACAGGGTACTCTGGAAACACCATATATTTT
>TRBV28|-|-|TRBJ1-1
CASSLPPGRAKAFF
TGTGCCAGCAGTTTACCCCCTGGGCGGGCTAAAGCTTTCTTT
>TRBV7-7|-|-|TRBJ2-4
CASSSGTENIQYF
TGTGCTAGCAGCTCCGGGACGGAAAACATTCAGTACTTC
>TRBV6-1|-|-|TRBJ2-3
CASSVGTSTDTQYF
TGTGCCAGCAGTGTTGGGACAAGCACAGATACGCAGTATTTT
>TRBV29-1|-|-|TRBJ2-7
CSARSQVGEQYF
TGCAGCGCTCGATCGCAGGTCGGCGAGCAGTACTTC
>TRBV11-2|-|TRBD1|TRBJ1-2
CASRDSGGRGYTF
TGTGCCAGCAGAGACTCAGGGGGCCGCGGCTACACCTTC
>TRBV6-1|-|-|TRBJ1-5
CASSDWVNYSNQPQHF
TGTGCCAGCAGTGATTGGGTTAATTATAGCAATCAGCCCCAGCATTTT
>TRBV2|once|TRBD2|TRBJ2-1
CAASTGGGEQFF
TGTGCCGCCAGCACGGGGGGGGGTGAGCAGTTCTTC
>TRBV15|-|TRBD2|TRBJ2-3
CATTVGGGPTDTQYF
TGTGCCACCACAGTGGGGGGGGGTCCCACAGATACGCAGTATTTT
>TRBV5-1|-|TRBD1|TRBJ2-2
CAARQGSNTGELFF
TGCGCCGCTAGACAGGGAAGTAACACCGGGGAGCTGTTTTTT
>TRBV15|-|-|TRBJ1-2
CATSRDDQTGNGYTF
TGTGCCACCAGCAGAGACGACCAGACAGGAAATGGCTACACCTTC
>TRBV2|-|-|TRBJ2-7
CASSASRVIYEQYF
TGTGCCAGCAGTGCCTCGCGGGTGATTTACGAGCAGTACTTC
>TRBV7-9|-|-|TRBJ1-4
CASSLDLRNVKLFF
TGTGCCAGCAGCTTAGATTTAAGGAATGTCAAACTGTTTTTT
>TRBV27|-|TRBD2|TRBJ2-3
CASSLTGTSSDTQYF
TGTGCCAGCAGTTTAACCGGGACTAGTTCAGATACGCAGTATTTT
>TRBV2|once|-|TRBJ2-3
CASHGVGTDTQYF
TGTGCCAGCCACGGGGTTGGCACAGATACGCAGTATTTT
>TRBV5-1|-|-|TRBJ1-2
CASSSGSGDFGYTF
TGCGCCAGCAGCTCCGGGTCCGGGGACTTCGGCTACACCTTC
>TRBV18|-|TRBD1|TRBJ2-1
CASSPLAGGSYNEQFF
TGTGCCAGCTCACCTCTAGCAGGGGGATCCTACAATGAGCAGTTCTTC
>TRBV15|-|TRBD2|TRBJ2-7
CATAETSFYEQYF
TGTGCCACGGCCGAGACTAGCTTTTACGAGCAGTACTTC
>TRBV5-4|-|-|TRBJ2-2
CASSSSGGASGELFF
TGTGCCAGCAGTTCCTCGGGGGGCGCGTCCGGGGAGCTGTTTTTT
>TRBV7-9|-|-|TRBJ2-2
CASSFGGYTGELFF
TGTGCCAGCAGCTTTGGAGGGTACACCGGGGAGCTGTTTTTT
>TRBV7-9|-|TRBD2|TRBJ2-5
CASSLASGPYQETQYF
TGTGCCAGCAGCTTAGCTAGCGGGCCGTACCAAGAGACCCAGTACTTC
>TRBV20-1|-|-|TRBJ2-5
CSADQETQYF
TGCAGTGCGGATCAAGAGACCCAGTACTTC
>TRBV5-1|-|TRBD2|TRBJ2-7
CASSLGTGTSGSPPYEQYF
TGCGCCAGCAGCTTGGGAACCGGGACTAGCGGGAGTCCCCCCTACGAGCAGTACTTC
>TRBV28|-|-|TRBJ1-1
CASSLIRQAVNTEAFF
TGTGCCAGCAGTTTAATCAGGCAGGCCGTGAACACTGAAGCTTTCTTT
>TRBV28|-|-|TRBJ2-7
CASSYVLFRSSYEQYF
TGTGCCAGCAGTTATGTCCTATTTCGGTCTTCCTACGAGCAGTACTTC
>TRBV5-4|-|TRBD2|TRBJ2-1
CASTIVGTAGGNEQFF
TGTGCCAGCACCATTGTAGGGACCGCGGGGGGCAATGAGCAGTTCTTC